This TCR beta chain was identified during a study of shared clonotypes between healthy human individuals. TCRdb's copy holds only in-frame clones and misses some; the assay was immunoSEQ multiplex PCR. Of about 990,000 clones in the sample, around 78% were seen once. What was sequenced was memory CD4+ T cells from PBMCs. Subset specified: CD45RA-negative fraction. This TCR derives from a man between 18 and 35 years old in good health. Some clones in this sample may be carry-over from other donors' samples.

The CDR3 DNA is TGCAGCGTGCCCCGGCCCCCGAGCTCCTACAATGAGCAGTTCTTC. Translated, it gives CSVPRPPSSYNEQFF. The chain joins TRBV29-1 to TRBJ2-1, with D unclear. Germline values: CDR1 SQVTM, CDR2 ANQGSEA. The CDR3 spans 15 residues. Trimming pared 6 bases from V and 0 bases from J, leaving 15 bases between.